This T cell receptor (beta chain) was identified during a study of blood T cell repertoires in COVID-19. TCRdb's copy holds only in-frame clones and misses some; the assay was immunoSEQ multiplex PCR. The table records 130,000 or so clones, approximately 88% of them present only once. The CDR3 extends over 13 amino acids. V lost 0 bases, J lost 4 bases, and 5 bases lay in between. Germline loops: CDR1 SGHRS, CDR2 YFSETQ. The chain joins TRBV5-1 to TRBJ1-3; perhaps TRBD1 as D (5 bases). This receptor was obtained from a man aged 65 to 79 with active COVID-19. Source material: peripheral blood. The CDR3 region has the DNA TGCGCCAGCAGCTTGGGACAGGGAAACACCATATATTTT. Translating it yields CASSLGQGNTIYF.